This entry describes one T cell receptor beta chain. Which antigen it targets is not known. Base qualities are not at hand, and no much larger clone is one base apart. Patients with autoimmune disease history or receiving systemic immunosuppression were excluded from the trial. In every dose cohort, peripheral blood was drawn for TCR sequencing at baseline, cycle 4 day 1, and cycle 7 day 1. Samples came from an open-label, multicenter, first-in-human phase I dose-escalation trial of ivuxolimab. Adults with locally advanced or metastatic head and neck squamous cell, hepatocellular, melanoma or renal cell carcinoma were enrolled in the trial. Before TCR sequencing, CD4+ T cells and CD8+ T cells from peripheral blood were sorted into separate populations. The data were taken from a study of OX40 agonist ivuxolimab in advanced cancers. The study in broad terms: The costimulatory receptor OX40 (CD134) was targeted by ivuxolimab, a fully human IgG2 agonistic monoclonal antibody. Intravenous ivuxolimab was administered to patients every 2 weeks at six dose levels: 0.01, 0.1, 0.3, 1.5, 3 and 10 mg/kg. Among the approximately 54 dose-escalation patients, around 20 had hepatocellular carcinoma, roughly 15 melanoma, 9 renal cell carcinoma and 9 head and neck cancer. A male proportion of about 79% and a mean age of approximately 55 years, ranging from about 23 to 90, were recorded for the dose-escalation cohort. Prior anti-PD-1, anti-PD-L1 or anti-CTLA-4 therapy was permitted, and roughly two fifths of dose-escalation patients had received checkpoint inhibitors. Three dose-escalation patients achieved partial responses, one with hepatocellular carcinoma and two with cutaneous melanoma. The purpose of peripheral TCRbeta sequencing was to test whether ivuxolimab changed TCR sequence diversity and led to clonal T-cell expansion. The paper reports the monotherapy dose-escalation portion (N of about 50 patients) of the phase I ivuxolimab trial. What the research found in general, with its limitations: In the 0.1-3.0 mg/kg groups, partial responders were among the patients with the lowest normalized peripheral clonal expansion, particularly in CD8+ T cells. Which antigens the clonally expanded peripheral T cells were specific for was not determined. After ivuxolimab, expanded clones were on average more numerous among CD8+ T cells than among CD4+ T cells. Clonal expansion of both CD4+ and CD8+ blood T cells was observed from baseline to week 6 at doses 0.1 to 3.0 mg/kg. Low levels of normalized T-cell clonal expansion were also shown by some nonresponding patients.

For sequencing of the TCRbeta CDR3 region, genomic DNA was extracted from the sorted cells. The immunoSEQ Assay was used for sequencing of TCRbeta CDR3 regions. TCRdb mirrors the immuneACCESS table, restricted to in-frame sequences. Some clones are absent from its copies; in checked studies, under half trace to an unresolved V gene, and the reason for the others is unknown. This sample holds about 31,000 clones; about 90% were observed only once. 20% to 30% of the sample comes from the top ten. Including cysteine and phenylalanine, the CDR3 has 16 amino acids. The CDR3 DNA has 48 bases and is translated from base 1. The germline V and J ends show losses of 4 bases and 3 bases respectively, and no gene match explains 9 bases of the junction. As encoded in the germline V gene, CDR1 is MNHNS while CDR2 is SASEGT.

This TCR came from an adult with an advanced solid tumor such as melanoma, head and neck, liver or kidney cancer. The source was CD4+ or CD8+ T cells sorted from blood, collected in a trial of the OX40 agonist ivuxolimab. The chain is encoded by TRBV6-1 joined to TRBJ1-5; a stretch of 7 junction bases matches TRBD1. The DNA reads TGTGCCAGCAGTGTTAACGACAGGGCCCTCAATCAGCCCCAGCATTTT. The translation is CASSVNDRALNQPQHF.